The rows below give T cell receptor beta chains drawn from one sample of a study of blood T cells in healthy people across ages. TCRdb reprocessed the 5' RACE reads via MiXCR and lists one record per CDR3 protein. Here the sample spans more than 550,000 distinct CDR3 sequences, about 20% being singletons. Sequenced sample: blood. The origin of the receptors is a man between 65 and 79 years old in good health. The CDR3 runs from the conserved cysteine through the conserved F or W. Rows may omit the clone size; those that give it use once, few, many or a size class.

abundance: .; j_gene: TRBJ2-2; v_gene: TRBV10-1; CDR3aa: CASSVGQTGELFF
abundance: .; j_gene: TRBJ2-1; v_gene: TRBV10-3; CDR3aa: CAISATDQGAGYNEQFF
abundance: .; j_gene: TRBJ2-6; v_gene: TRBV5-1; CDR3aa: CASSLVLRVGGANVLTF
abundance: .; j_gene: TRBJ2-3; v_gene: TRBV7-8; CDR3aa: CASSNTEGTDTQYF
abundance: .; j_gene: TRBJ1-2; v_gene: TRBV24-1; CDR3aa: CATSDASNYGYTF
abundance: .; j_gene: TRBJ2-3; v_gene: TRBV28; CDR3aa: CASSPHVVMPDTQYF
abundance: many; j_gene: TRBJ2-5; v_gene: TRBV4-1; CDR3aa: CASSPGAPPQETQYF
abundance: .; j_gene: TRBJ2-3; v_gene: TRBV2; CDR3aa: CATAGGPSADTQYF
abundance: .; j_gene: TRBJ2-1; v_gene: TRBV12-3/TRBV12-4; CDR3aa: CASTSPFGENEQFF
abundance: few; j_gene: TRBJ1-5; v_gene: TRBV12-3/TRBV12-4; CDR3aa: CASRKGQGGMGNQPQHF
abundance: .; j_gene: TRBJ2-7; v_gene: TRBV9; CDR3aa: CASSVAEGDSPYEQYF
abundance: .; j_gene: TRBJ2-4; v_gene: TRBV29-1; CDR3aa: CSGRAVAKNIQYF
abundance: few; j_gene: TRBJ2-3; v_gene: TRBV20-1; CDR3aa: CSAGGPGVVTDTQYF
abundance: many; j_gene: TRBJ1-1; v_gene: TRBV7-8; CDR3aa: CASSPPTGSPFF
abundance: .; j_gene: TRBJ1-2; v_gene: TRBV24-1; CDR3aa: CATSEDGYYGYTF
abundance: few; j_gene: TRBJ1-2; v_gene: TRBV20-1; CDR3aa: CSANEGQGFYGYTF
abundance: .; j_gene: TRBJ2-1; v_gene: TRBV29-1; CDR3aa: CSVEPQRGPYNEQFF
abundance: few; j_gene: TRBJ2-3; v_gene: TRBV5-1; CDR3aa: CASSFVLQVGTDTQYF
abundance: .; j_gene: TRBJ1-1; v_gene: TRBV10-3; CDR3aa: CAISATGFNTEAFF
abundance: few; j_gene: TRBJ2-3; v_gene: TRBV4-2; CDR3aa: CACSGAEDVTDTQYF
abundance: .; j_gene: TRBJ1-4; v_gene: TRBV5-5; CDR3aa: CASSSLGEGEKLFF
abundance: .; j_gene: TRBJ2-7; v_gene: TRBV12-3/TRBV12-4; CDR3aa: CASSLGDRGIHEQYF
abundance: few; j_gene: TRBJ2-3; v_gene: TRBV29-1; CDR3aa: CSVERGASPDTQYF
abundance: few; j_gene: TRBJ2-2; v_gene: TRBV5-8; CDR3aa: CANGLAGYTGELFF
abundance: .; j_gene: TRBJ2-3; v_gene: TRBV27; CDR3aa: CASTLPGLAGGASDTQYF
abundance: .; j_gene: TRBJ2-5; v_gene: TRBV29-1; CDR3aa: CSVETGGPQETQYF
abundance: few; j_gene: TRBJ2-3; v_gene: TRBV2; CDR3aa: CASRGGLAGSTDTQYF
abundance: .; j_gene: TRBJ1-1; v_gene: TRBV29-1; CDR3aa: CSVDRLNTEAFF
abundance: few; j_gene: TRBJ1-4; v_gene: TRBV10-3; CDR3aa: CAISESLQGNEKLFF
abundance: .; j_gene: TRBJ2-1; v_gene: TRBV7-2; CDR3aa: CASRYTSGGAVEQFF
abundance: few; j_gene: TRBJ2-3; v_gene: TRBV2; CDR3aa: CASSEARVAGHTQYF
abundance: few; j_gene: TRBJ1-2; v_gene: TRBV3-1; CDR3aa: CASSADRRNYGYTF
abundance: many; j_gene: TRBJ1-5; v_gene: TRBV11-2; CDR3aa: CASSLSGQPQHF
abundance: .; j_gene: TRBJ1-5; v_gene: TRBV6-1; CDR3aa: CASRVPGVSNQPQHF
abundance: .; j_gene: .; v_gene: TRBV2; CDR3aa: CASRLRQGEDEQFF
abundance: .; j_gene: TRBJ2-5; v_gene: TRBV6-2/TRBV6-3; CDR3aa: CASSPLGLMETQYF
abundance: few; j_gene: TRBJ1-4; v_gene: TRBV6-6; CDR3aa: CASRATGGRALEEKLFF
abundance: .; j_gene: TRBJ1-2; v_gene: TRBV27; CDR3aa: CASSRTPGQGGYGYTF
abundance: few; j_gene: TRBJ1-5; v_gene: TRBV29-1; CDR3aa: CSAGGSNQPQHF
abundance: few; j_gene: TRBJ2-4; v_gene: TRBV7-2; CDR3aa: CASSTDTGLGAKNIQYF
abundance: few; j_gene: TRBJ1-1; v_gene: TRBV2; CDR3aa: CASSDMTGHEAFF
abundance: .; j_gene: TRBJ2-7; v_gene: TRBV29-1; CDR3aa: CSPPDPSSYEQYF
abundance: .; j_gene: TRBJ1-2; v_gene: TRBV12-3/TRBV12-4; CDR3aa: CASSLDPGEGYTF
abundance: few; j_gene: TRBJ2-4; v_gene: TRBV5-1; CDR3aa: CASSLVGWGNIQYF
abundance: few; j_gene: TRBJ2-3; v_gene: TRBV11-2; CDR3aa: CASSLARTEADTQYF
abundance: few; j_gene: TRBJ2-3; v_gene: TRBV7-9; CDR3aa: CASSSPDSGGTDTQYF
abundance: few; j_gene: TRBJ2-7; v_gene: TRBV13; CDR3aa: CASSRTGGVRYF
abundance: .; j_gene: TRBJ1-3; v_gene: TRBV20-1; CDR3aa: CSAVSGTPGPGNTIYF
abundance: .; j_gene: TRBJ2-1; v_gene: TRBV5-1; CDR3aa: CASLPGQGQYNEQFF
abundance: few; j_gene: TRBJ1-4; v_gene: TRBV19; CDR3aa: CASTHSVTNEKLFF
abundance: few; j_gene: TRBJ2-3; v_gene: TRBV5-1; CDR3aa: CASSLGLAGVRTDTQYF
abundance: .; j_gene: TRBJ1-1; v_gene: TRBV3-1; CDR3aa: CASSRVGGTEAFF
abundance: few; j_gene: TRBJ1-2; v_gene: TRBV6-6; CDR3aa: CASSPPNHNYGYTF
abundance: .; j_gene: TRBJ2-1; v_gene: TRBV6-2/TRBV6-3; CDR3aa: CASNRLAGVGEQFF
abundance: few; j_gene: TRBJ1-4; v_gene: TRBV12-3/TRBV12-4; CDR3aa: CASSSTGKRGNEKLFF
abundance: few; j_gene: TRBJ2-3; v_gene: TRBV29-1; CDR3aa: CSVGQGGDTQYF
abundance: few; j_gene: TRBJ1-4; v_gene: TRBV15; CDR3aa: CATSRDYSRRVHNEKLFF
abundance: few; j_gene: TRBJ2-3; v_gene: TRBV6-5; CDR3aa: CASSYLASGGTDTQYF
abundance: .; j_gene: TRBJ1-5; v_gene: TRBV19; CDR3aa: CASNQFLNQPQHF
abundance: few; j_gene: TRBJ2-4; v_gene: TRBV20-1; CDR3aa: CSARSSPGTLAKNIQYF